This T cell receptor (beta chain) was captured by sequencing in a study of cytomegalovirus exposure and HLA in healthy donors. Separation from the roughly 670-subject first cohort characterized the roughly 110-subject validation cohort, to which the donors belonged. Study-wide results and caveats: Generally TCR sequences proved uncommon, though certain public TCRs appeared in numerous donors. Both high specificity and high sensitivity reportedly marked the classifier's diagnosis of cytomegalovirus status.

The table came from immunoSEQ multiplex PCR; TCRdb's copy has only in-frame clones and leaves some out. Here the sample spans 150,000 to 200,000 clones, about 96% being singletons. Comment on this clone: Antigen specificity is unknown.

Germline lookup yields CDR1 SGHDT and CDR2 YYEEEE. This CDR3 has 15 amino acids. Trimming removed 4 bases at V and 7 bases at J, with 17 bases between. Sequencing input: PBMCs. The clonotype was recovered from a woman aged 18-29 years in good health and CMV-seronegative. The chain carries TRBV5-6 and TRBJ1-4; D might be TRBD1 (6 bases). This CDR3 reads CASSPNAGGGEKLFF. Here the CDR3 DNA reads TGTGCCAGCAGCCCTAACGCGGGGGGCGGTGAAAAACTGTTTTTT. Drawing the rest from reference TRBV5-6 and TRBJ1-4, the complete variable domain is DAGVTQSPTHLIKTRGQQVTLRCSPKSGHDTVSWYQQALGQGPQFIFQYYEEEERQRGNFPDRFSGHQFPNYSSELNVNALLLGDSALYLCASSPNAGGGEKLFFGSGTQLSVL.